Below, one T cell receptor beta chain is given with its context. Its antigen is unidentified. This sample is part of a study of CD8+ T cells in alopecia areata. General study findings and limits: Many expanded lesional clones persisted during tofacitinib (in both scalp and blood).

Sequencing relied on a cDNA template that was reverse transcribed from extracted RNA. TCRdb's copy holds only in-frame clones and misses some; the assay was immunoSEQ multiplex PCR. The top ten clones hold more than 9.5% of a sample with over 90,000 clones, 85% to 90% of them seen once. Trimming cost V 5 bases and J 4 bases, with 20 bases left between them. The CDR3 length is 16 residues. Germline CDR1 reads SGHVS; CDR2 reads FQNEAQ. Stated treatment: oral pan-JAK inhibitor, 5-10 mg twice daily. This chain links TRBV7-8 with TRBJ1-1; D might be TRBD1 (6 bases). The sample in question was CD8+ T cells sorted from blood, obtained at approximately week 30, from a patient treated with tofacitinib. The receptor was derived from a human donor with alopecia areata. The CDR3 region is CASSNSREGGTTEAFF. The CDR3 DNA is TGTGCCAGCAGCAACAGCAGGGAAGGGGGGACCACTGAAGCTTTCTTT.